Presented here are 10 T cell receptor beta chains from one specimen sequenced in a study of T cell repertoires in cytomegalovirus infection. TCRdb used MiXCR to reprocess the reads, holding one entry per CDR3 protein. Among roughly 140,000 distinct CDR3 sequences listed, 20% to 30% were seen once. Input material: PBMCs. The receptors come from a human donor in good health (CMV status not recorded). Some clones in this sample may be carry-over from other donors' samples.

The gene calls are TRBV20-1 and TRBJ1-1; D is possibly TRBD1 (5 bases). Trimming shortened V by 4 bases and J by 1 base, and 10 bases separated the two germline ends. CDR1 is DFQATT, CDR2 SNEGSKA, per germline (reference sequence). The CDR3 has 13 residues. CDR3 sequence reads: CSAKLGGNTEAFF. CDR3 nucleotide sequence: TGCAGTGCTAAATTGGGGGGGAACACTGAAGCTTTCTTT.

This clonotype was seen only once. The CDR3 sequence is CASSHQQGADTQYF. CDR3 sequence (DNA): TGTGCCAGCAGTCACCAACAGGGGGCCGATACGCAGTATTTT. The chain employs TRBV9 and TRBJ2-3, with TRBD1 matching 9 bases. Losses at the gene ends were 5 bases for V and 6 bases for J; bases not matched to a gene: 7. The germline V gene encodes CDR1 SGDLS and CDR2 YYNGEE. The CDR3 sequence is 14 residues long. The full variable domain, its missing parts supplied by reference TRBV9 and TRBJ2-3, is DSGVTQTPKHLITATGQRVTLRCSPRSGDLSVYWYQQSLDQGLQFLIQYYNGEERAKGNILERFSAQQFPDLHSELNLSSLELGDSALYFCASSHQQGADTQYFGPGTRLTVL.

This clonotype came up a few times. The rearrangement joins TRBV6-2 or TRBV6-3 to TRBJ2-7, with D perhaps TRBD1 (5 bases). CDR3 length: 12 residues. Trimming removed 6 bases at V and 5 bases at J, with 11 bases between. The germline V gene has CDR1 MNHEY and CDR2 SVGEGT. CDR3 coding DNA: TGTGCCAGCAGGCGGAAAGGGGACGAGCAGTACTTC. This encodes CASRRKGDEQYF.

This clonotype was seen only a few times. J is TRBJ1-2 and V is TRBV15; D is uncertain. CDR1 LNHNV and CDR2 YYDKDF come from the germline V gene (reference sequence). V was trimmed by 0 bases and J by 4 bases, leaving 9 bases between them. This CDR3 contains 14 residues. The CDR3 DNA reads TGTGCCACCAGCAGAGATGAGAGGTCCTATGGCTACACCTTC. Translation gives CATSRDERSYGYTF.

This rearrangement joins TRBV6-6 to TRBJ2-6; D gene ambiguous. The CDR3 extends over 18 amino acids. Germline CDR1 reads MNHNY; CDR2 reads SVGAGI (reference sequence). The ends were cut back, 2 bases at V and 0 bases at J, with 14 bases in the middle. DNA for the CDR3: TGTGCCAGCAGTTACGTGGGCCCCGGTAGCTCTGGGGCCAACGTCCTGACTTTC. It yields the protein CASSYVGPGSSGANVLTF.

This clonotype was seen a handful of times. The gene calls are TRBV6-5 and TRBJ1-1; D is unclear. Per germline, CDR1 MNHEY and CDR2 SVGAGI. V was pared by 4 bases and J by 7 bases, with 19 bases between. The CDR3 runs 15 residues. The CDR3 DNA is TGTGCCAGCAGTTCCACAGCCTTTTTGGTTAGTGAAGCTTTCTTT. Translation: CASSSTAFLVSEAFF.

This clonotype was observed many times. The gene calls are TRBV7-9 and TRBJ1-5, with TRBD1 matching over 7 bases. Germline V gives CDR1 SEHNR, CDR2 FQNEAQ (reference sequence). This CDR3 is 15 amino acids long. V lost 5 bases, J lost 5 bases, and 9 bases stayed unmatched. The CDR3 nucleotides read TGTGCCAGCAGCCCAAGAGGAGGACAGGATCAGCCCCAGCATTTT. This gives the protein CASSPRGGQDQPQHF.

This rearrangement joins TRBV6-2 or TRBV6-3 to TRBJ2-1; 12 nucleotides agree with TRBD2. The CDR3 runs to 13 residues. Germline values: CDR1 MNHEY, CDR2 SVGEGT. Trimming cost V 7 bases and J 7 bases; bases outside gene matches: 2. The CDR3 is CASNLAGGNEQFF. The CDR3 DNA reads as TGTGCCAGCAATCTAGCGGGAGGGAATGAGCAGTTCTTC.

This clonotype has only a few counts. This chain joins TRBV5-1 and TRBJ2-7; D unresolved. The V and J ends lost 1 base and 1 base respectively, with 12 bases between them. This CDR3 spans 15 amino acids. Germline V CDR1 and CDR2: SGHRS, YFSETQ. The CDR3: CASSLTLQRSYEQYF. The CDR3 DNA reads TGCGCCAGCAGCTTGACCCTGCAGCGTTCCTACGAGCAGTACTTC.

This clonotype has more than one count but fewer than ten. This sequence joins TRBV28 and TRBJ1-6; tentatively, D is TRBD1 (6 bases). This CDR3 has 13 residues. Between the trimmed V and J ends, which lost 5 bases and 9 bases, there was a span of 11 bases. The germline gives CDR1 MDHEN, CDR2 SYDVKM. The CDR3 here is CASSPGVGSPLHF. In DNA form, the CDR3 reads TGTGCCAGCAGTCCAGGGGTAGGTTCACCCCTCCACTTT.